Listed here are 10 T cell receptor beta chains from one sample, sequenced in a study of blood T cell repertoires in COVID-19 (dated by TCRdb to about 2020). Receptor libraries were prepared by the immunoSEQ multiplex PCR assay. TCRdb's version of the immuneACCESS table is confined to in-frame rearrangements and falls short of the full clone set. An unresolved V gene accounts for under half of the shortfall where checked; the remainder is of unknown origin. This sample comprises 70,000 or so clones, 75% to 90% of them detected only once. The ten largest clones take up around 0.6% of the sample. Material for sequencing was peripheral blood. Every receptor here comes from a man aged 55 to 70 with acute or convalescent COVID-19.

J is TRBJ1-5 and V is TRBV10-1, with D tentatively TRBD1 (6 bases). Germline-derived CDR1 and CDR2 are WNHNN and SYGVQD (reference sequence). CDR3 length: 13 residues. V was cut by 5 bases and J by 7 bases, with 12 bases left in between. The CDR3, as DNA: TGCGCCAGCAGTATGGGGGCCCAGCAGCCCCAGCATTTT. Protein sequence: CASSMGAQQPQHF.

The V call is TRBV5-1, the J call TRBJ1-3; possible D gene TRBD1, 5 bases. In germline, CDR1 is SGHRS, CDR2 YFSETQ. This CDR3 has 13 amino acids. V lost 5 bases and J 3 bases, leaving 9 bases between the germline ends. Here the CDR3 reads CASRVQGGNTIYF. Here the CDR3 DNA reads TGCGCCAGCAGGGTTCAGGGTGGAAACACCATATATTTT.

The rearrangement links TRBV7-3 to TRBJ2-3; D may be TRBD2 (5 bases). Trimming took 3 bases from V and 5 from J, leaving 6 bases between them. The germline V gene encodes CDR1 SGHTA and CDR2 FQGTGA. The CDR3 contains 12 residues. The CDR3 spells CASSFGVDTQYF. The CDR3 nucleotides read TGTGCCAGCAGCTTCGGGGTAGATACGCAGTATTTT.

The table lists this clone with a few counts. V usage is TRBV10-3 and J usage is TRBJ1-3; the D gene is possibly TRBD1 (5 bases). Per germline, CDR1 ENHRY and CDR2 SYGVKD. Trimming cost V 10 bases and J 8 bases, with 21 bases left between them. The CDR3 has 14 residues. This CDR3 reads CATGGQGGSDTIYF. Here the CDR3 DNA reads TGTGCCACAGGAGGGCAGGGAGGTAGTGACACCATATATTTT.

This clone was detected a few times. The chain combines TRBV5-1 with TRBJ1-1; perhaps TRBD1 as D (5 bases). V was trimmed by 4 bases and J by 1 base, leaving 14 bases between them. The germline CDR1 and CDR2 sequences are SGHRS and YFSETQ. The CDR3 runs 15 residues. In DNA, the CDR3 is TGCGCCAGCAGCCCCTGGGGGGGAGGGAACACTGAAGCTTTCTTT. It translates to CASSPWGGGNTEAFF.

CDR3 region: CASSPQAGSSTDTQYF. Here the CDR3 DNA reads TGTGCCAGCAGCCCGCAGGCAGGGTCTTCCACAGATACGCAGTATTTT. The rearrangement joins TRBV5-6 to TRBJ2-3; possibly TRBD1 for D (5 bases). This CDR3 comprises 16 residues. Germline V gene sequence: CDR1 SGHDT, CDR2 YYEEEE. V was trimmed by 4 bases and J by 2 bases, leaving 17 bases between them.

The chain is built from TRBV7-8 and TRBJ2-6; tentative D call: TRBD2 (5 bases). Looked up from germline, CDR1 is SGHVS and CDR2 is FQNEAQ. This CDR3 comprises 16 residues. With 2 bases removed from V and 0 bases from J, the gap between germline ends came to 8 bases. CDR3 in amino acids: CASSLLGVSGANVLTF. The DNA of the CDR3 is TGTGCCAGCAGCTTACTCGGGGTCTCTGGGGCCAACGTCCTGACTTTC.

The chain has TRBV7-3 and TRBJ1-6; no definite D call. CDR1 is SGHTA, CDR2 FQGTGA, per germline. This CDR3 has 16 amino acids. Trimming took off 5 bases at V and 7 bases at J, with 18 bases between the two ends. The CDR3 loop reads CASSRNSRSVNSPLHF. The CDR3 region has the DNA TGTGCCAGCAGCCGTAACTCCAGGTCGGTGAATTCACCCCTCCACTTT. Together with reference TRBV7-3 and TRBJ1-6, the CDR3 gives the full variable domain: GAGVSQTPSNKVTEKGKYVELRCDPISGHTALYWYRQSLGQGPEFLIYFQGTGAADDSGLPNDRFFAVRPEGSVSTLKIQRTERGDSAVYLCASSRNSRSVNSPLHFGNGTRLTVT.

This rearrangement joins TRBV7-9 to TRBJ1-1; tentatively, D is TRBD1 (6 bases). This CDR3 spans 13 amino acids. With 5 bases removed from V and 0 bases from J, the gap between germline ends came to 7 bases. CDR1 and CDR2 from the germline V gene are SEHNR and FQNEAQ (reference sequence). CDR3 nucleotide sequence: TGTGCCAGCAGCCGACAGGTGAACACTGAAGCTTTCTTT. This gives the protein CASSRQVNTEAFF.

The V gene is TRBV11-2, the J gene TRBJ2-3; a weak D match, TRBD2 (5 bases). Germline V gives CDR1 SGHAT, CDR2 FQNNGV. CDR3 size: 15 residues. Trimming pared 3 bases from V and 0 bases from J, leaving 10 bases between. As DNA, the CDR3 is TGTGCCAGCAGCTTCCAGCGGAGTAGCACAGATACGCAGTATTTT. This translates into CASSFQRSSTDTQYF.